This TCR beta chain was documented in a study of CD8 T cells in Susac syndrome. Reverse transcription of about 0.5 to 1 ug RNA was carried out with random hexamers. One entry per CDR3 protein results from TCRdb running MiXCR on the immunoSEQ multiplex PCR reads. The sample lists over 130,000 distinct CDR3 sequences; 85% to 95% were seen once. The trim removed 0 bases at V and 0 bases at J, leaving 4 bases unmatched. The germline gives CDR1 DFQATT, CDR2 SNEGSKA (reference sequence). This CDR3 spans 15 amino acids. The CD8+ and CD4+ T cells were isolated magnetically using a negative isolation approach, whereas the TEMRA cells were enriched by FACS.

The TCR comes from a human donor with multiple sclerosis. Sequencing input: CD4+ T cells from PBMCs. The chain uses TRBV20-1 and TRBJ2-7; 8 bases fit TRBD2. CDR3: CSARDSGGPSYEQYF. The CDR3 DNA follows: TGCAGTGCTAGAGATTCGGGAGGGCCCTCCTACGAGCAGTACTTC.